Listed below are T cell receptor beta chains from one sample, sequenced in a study of cytomegalovirus exposure and HLA in healthy donors. The repertoire was sequenced with immunoSEQ multiplex PCR; TCRdb's copy has only in-frame clones and lacks some. The sample shows 130,000 or so clones, 75% to 80% of them seen only once. Sequencing was done on a sample of PBMCs. These receptors were taken from a woman between 55 and 75 years old in good health and CMV-seronegative. The CDR3 runs from the conserved cysteine through the conserved F or W. A D gene is named only where the DNA matches it firmly. Not every row has a clone size; where given, it reads once, few, many or a size class.

CDR3	DNA	J	D	size	V
CASSRQGARVNTEAFF	TGTGCCAGCAGTAGACAGGGGGCTCGAGTGAACACTGAAGCTTTCTTT	TRBJ1-1	TRBD1	NA	TRBV27
CASGRQGGETQYF	TGTGCCAGCGGGAGACAGGGCGGAGAGACCCAGTACTTC	TRBJ2-5	TRBD1	NA	TRBV7-9
CGAGNPYEQYF	TGTGGAGCGGGAAATCCCTACGAGCAGTACTTC	TRBJ2-7	TRBD2	few	TRBV30
CASSLTRTGSPGELFF	TGTGCCAGCAGCTTAACACGGACAGGGTCGCCCGGGGAGCTGTTTTTT	TRBJ2-2	TRBD1	NA	TRBV7-3
CASSVAPLVGQLHYEQYF	TGTGCCAGCAGCGTAGCTCCTTTGGTGGGACAGCTCCACTACGAGCAGTACTTC	TRBJ2-7	TRBD1	NA	TRBV9
CASSLGGQGGGEQYF	TGTGCCAGCAGCTTGGGGGGACAGGGTGGTGGCGAGCAGTACTTC	TRBJ2-7	TRBD1	NA	TRBV5-5
CASTRGLEGSREQYF	TGTGCCAGCACTAGAGGGTTAGAGGGATCAAGGGAGCAGTACTTC	TRBJ2-7	NA	NA	TRBV2
CASSWTGAGNQPQHF	TGTGCCAGCAGCTGGACAGGGGCGGGCAATCAGCCCCAGCATTTT	TRBJ1-5	TRBD1	NA	TRBV11-2
CASSQGGLRTGELFF	TGTGCCAGCAGCCAAGGGGGACTTCGCACCGGGGAGCTGTTTTTT	TRBJ2-2	NA	few	TRBV4-2
CASSYWTGADNEQFF	TGTGCCAGCAGTTACTGGACAGGGGCCGACAATGAGCAGTTCTTC	TRBJ2-1	TRBD1	NA	TRBV6-5
CASSLTPGQSDEQFF	TGCGCCAGCAGCTTGACCCCGGGACAGAGCGATGAGCAGTTCTTC	TRBJ2-1	TRBD1	NA	TRBV5-1
CAWSVLAPLRQSKETQYF	TGTGCCTGGAGTGTGCTGGCCCCCCTGCGACAGTCAAAAGAGACCCAGTACTTC	TRBJ2-5	NA	NA	TRBV30
CASRDPSGTGGDEQYF	TGTGCCAGCAGAGATCCTTCCGGGACAGGGGGCGACGAGCAGTACTTC	TRBJ2-7	TRBD1	NA	TRBV28
CASRVATQGPSEAFF	TGTGCCAGCAGAGTTGCCACACAGGGTCCATCTGAAGCTTTCTTT	TRBJ1-1	NA	NA	TRBV28